This T cell receptor beta chain was identified in a study of shared clonotypes between healthy human individuals. Repertoires were generated with immunoSEQ multiplex PCR, while TCRdb's copy carries only in-frame clones and drops some. Of about 490,000 clones detected, around 78% appear once; the ten largest clones hold roughly 13%. CDR1 and CDR2 from the germline V gene are GTSNPN and SVGIG (reference sequence). The CDR3 runs 15 residues. The junction had 9 bases not matched to a gene; V was cut back by 4 bases and J by 1 base. This chain joins TRBV30 and TRBJ1-1; 7 nucleotides match TRBD1. The TCR originated in a woman aged 40 to 50 in good health. Some clones in this sample may be carry-over from other donors' samples. Sequenced material: PBMCs. The CDR3 is CAWTVTGTQNTEAFF. The CDR3 DNA is TGTGCCTGGACCGTGACAGGGACACAGAACACTGAAGCTTTCTTT.